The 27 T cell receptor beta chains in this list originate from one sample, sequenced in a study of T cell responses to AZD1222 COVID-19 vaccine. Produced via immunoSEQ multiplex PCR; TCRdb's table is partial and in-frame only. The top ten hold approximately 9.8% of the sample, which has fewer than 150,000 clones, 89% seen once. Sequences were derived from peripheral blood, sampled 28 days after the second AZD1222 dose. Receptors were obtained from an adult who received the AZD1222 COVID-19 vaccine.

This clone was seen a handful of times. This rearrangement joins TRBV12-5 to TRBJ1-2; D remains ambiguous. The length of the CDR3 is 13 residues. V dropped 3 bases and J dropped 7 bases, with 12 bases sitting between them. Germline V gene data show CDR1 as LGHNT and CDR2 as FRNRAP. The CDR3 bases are TGTGCTAGTGGTTTCTCAAGTGTGATTGGCTACACCTTC. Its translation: CASGFSSVIGYTF.

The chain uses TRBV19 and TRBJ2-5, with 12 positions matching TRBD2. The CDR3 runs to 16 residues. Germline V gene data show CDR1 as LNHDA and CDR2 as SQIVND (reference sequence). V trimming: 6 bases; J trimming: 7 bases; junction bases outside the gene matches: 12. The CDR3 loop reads CASSHGLAGSRRTQYF. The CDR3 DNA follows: TGTGCCAGTAGCCACGGACTAGCGGGGTCGCGGAGGACCCAGTACTTC.

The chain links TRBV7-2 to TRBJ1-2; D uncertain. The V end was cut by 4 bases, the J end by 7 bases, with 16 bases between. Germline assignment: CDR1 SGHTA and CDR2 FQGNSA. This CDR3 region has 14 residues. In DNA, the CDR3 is TGTGCCAGCAGCTCCGAGGGTGGCGGTGGTGGCTACACCTTC. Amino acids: CASSSEGGGGGYTF.

CDR3 loop: CASSLSGADTQYF. CDR3 DNA: TGTGCCAGCAGTTTAAGCGGGGCAGATACGCAGTATTTT. V gene TRBV12-3 or TRBV12-4 combines with J gene TRBJ2-3; 7 bases fit TRBD2. This CDR3 region has 13 residues. V shed 2 bases, J shed 4 bases, and the junction held 0 bases outside the gene matches.

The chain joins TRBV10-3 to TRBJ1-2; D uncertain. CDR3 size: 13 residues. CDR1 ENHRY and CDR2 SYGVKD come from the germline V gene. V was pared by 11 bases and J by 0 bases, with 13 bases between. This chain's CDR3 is CAAAARANYGYTF. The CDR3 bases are TGTGCCGCCGCGGCGAGGGCTAACTATGGCTACACCTTC.

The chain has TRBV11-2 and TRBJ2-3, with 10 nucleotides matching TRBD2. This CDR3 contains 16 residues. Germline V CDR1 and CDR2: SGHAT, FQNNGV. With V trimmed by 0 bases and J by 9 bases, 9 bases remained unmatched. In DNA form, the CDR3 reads TGTGCCAGCAGCTTAGATCCTAGCGGGGGACGTACGACGCAGTATTTT. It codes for CASSLDPSGGRTTQYF. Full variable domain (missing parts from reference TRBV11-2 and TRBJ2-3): EAGVAQSPRYKIIEKRQSVAFWCNPISGHATLYWYQQILGQGPKLLIQFQNNGVVDDSQLPKDRFSAERLKGVDSTLKIQPAKLEDSAVYLCASSLDPSGGRTTQYFGPGTRLTVL.

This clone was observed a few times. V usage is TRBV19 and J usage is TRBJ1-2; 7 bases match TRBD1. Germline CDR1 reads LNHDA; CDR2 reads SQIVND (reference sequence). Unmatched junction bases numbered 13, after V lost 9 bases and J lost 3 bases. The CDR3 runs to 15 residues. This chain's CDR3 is CASSEAGTVYYGYTF. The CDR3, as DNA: TGTGCCAGCTCCGAAGCTGGGACAGTCTACTATGGCTACACCTTC.

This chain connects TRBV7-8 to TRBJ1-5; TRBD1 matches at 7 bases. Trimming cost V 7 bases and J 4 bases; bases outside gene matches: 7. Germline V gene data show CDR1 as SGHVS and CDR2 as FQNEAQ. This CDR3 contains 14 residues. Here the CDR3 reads CASNLGDRNQPQHF. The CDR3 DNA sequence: TGTGCCAGCAACCTCGGGGACAGAAATCAGCCCCAGCATTTT.

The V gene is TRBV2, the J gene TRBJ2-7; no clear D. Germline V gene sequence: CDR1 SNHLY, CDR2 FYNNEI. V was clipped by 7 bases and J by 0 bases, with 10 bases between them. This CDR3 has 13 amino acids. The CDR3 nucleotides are TGTGCCAGCATAGTGCCCCTCTCCTACGAGCAGTACTTC. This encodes CASIVPLSYEQYF.

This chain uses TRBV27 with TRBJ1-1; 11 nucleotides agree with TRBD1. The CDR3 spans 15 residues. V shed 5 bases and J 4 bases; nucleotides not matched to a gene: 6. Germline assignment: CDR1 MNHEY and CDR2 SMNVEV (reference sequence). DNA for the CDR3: TGTGCCAGCAGTGCGGGGACAGGGGGGTCCACTGAAGCTTTCTTT. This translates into CASSAGTGGSTEAFF.

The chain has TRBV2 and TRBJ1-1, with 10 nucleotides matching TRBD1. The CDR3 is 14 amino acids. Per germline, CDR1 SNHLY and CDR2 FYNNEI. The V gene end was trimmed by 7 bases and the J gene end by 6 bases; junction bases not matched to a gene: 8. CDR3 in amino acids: CASTRTGGGSEAFF. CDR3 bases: TGTGCCAGCACTCGGACAGGGGGAGGCTCTGAAGCTTTCTTT.

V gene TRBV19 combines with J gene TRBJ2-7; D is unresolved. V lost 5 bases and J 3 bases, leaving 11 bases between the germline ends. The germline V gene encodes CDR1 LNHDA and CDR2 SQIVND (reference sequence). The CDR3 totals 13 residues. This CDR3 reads CASSVDTRYEQYF. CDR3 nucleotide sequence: TGTGCCAGTAGTGTTGACACCCGCTACGAGCAGTACTTC.

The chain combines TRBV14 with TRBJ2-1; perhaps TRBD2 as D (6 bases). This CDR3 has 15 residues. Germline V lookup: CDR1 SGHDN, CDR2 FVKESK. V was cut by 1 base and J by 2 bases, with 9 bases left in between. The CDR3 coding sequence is TGTGCCAGCAGCCAAGGATCTAGCGCCTACAATGAGCAGTTCTTC. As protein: CASSQGSSAYNEQFF.

The CDR3 sequence: CASNPRTGHQPQHF. The CDR3, as DNA: TGTGCCAGCAACCCAAGGACAGGTCATCAGCCCCAGCATTTT. V gene TRBV6-6 combines with J gene TRBJ1-5, with 7 bases matching TRBD1. There are 14 residues in the CDR3. Germline CDR1 reads MNHNY; CDR2 reads SVGAGI (reference sequence). J gave up 5 bases and V 7 bases, and 8 bases lay outside the gene matches.

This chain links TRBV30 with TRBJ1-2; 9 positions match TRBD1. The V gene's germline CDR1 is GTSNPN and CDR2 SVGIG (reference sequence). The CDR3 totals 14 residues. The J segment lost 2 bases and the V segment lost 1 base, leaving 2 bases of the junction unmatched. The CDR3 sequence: CAWSDDRGNYGYTF. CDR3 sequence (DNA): TGTGCCTGGAGTGACGACAGGGGGAACTATGGCTACACCTTC.

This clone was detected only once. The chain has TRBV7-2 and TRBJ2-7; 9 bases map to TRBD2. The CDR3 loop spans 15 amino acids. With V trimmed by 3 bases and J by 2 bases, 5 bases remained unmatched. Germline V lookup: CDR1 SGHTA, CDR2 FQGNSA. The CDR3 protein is CASSFFLAGPYEQYF. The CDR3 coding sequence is TGTGCCAGCAGCTTCTTCCTAGCGGGGCCCTACGAGCAGTACTTC.

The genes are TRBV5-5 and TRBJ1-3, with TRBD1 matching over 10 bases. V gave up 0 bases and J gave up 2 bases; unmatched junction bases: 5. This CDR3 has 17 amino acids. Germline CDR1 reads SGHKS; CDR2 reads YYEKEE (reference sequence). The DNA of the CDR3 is TGTGCCAGCAGCTTGGCCGCGGGACAGGGGACTGGAAACACCATATATTTT. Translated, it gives CASSLAAGQGTGNTIYF.

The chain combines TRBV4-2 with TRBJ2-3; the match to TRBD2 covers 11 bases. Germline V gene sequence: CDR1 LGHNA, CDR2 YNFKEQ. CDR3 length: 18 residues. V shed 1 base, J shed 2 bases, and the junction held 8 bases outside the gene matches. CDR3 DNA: TGTGCCAGCAGCCAAGCAATAGCGGGAGGGCCGAACACAGATACGCAGTATTTT. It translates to CASSQAIAGGPNTDTQYF.

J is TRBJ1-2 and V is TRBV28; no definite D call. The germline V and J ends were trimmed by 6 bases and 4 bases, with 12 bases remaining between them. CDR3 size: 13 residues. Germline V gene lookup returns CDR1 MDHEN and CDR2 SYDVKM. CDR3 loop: CASSRMGSYGYTF. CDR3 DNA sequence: TGTGCCAGCAGCCGGATGGGGAGCTATGGCTACACCTTC.

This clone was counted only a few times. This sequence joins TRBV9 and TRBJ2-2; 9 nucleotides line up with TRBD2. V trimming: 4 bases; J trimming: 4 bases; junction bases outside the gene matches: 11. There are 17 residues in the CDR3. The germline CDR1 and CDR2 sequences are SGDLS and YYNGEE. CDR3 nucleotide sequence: TGTGCCAGCAGCAAAAGAACGGGACTAGCTTCCACCGGGGAGCTGTTTTTT. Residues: CASSKRTGLASTGELFF.

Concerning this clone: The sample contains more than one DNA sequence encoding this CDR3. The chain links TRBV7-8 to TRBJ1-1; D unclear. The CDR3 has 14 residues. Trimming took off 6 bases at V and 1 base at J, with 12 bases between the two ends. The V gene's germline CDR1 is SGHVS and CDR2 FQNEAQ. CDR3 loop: CASSPRTGNTEAFF. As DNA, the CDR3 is TGTGCCAGCAGTCCGAGGACGGGGAACACTGAAGCTTTCTTT.

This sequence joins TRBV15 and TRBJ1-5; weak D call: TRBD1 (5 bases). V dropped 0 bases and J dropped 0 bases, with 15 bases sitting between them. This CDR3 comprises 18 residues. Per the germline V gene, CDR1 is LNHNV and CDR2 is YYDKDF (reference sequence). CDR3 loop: CATSRDSEGWNSNQPQHF. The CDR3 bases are TGTGCCACCAGCAGAGATAGTGAGGGGTGGAATAGCAATCAGCCCCAGCATTTT. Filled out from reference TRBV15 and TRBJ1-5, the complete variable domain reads DAMVIQNPRYQVTQFGKPVTLSCSQTLNHNVMYWYQQKSSQAPKLLFHYYDKDFNNEADTPDNFQSRRPNTSFCFLDIRSPGLGDTAMYLCATSRDSEGWNSNQPQHFGDGTRLSIL.

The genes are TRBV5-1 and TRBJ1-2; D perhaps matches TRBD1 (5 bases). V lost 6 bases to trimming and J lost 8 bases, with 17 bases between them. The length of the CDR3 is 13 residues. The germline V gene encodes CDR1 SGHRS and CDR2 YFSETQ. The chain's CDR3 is CASTSGSPGGYTF. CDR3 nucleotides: TGCGCCAGCACTTCAGGGTCCCCGGGCGGCTACACCTTC.

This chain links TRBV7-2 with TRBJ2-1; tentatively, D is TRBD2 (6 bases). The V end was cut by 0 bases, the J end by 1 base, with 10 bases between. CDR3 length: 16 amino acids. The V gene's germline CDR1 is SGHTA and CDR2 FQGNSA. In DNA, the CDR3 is TGTGCCAGCAGCTTAGCGGGGGACTCATCCTACAATGAGCAGTTCTTC. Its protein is CASSLAGDSSYNEQFF.

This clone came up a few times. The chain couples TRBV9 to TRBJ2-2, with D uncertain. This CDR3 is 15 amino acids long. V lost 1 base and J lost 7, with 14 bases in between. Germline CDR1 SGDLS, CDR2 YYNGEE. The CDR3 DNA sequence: TGTGCCAGCAGCGTATTGTCTACCTCGGACGGGGAGCTGTTTTTT. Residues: CASSVLSTSDGELFF.

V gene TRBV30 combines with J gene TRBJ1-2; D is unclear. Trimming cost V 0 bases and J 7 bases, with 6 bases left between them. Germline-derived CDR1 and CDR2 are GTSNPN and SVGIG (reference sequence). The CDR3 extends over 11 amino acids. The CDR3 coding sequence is TGTGCCTGGAGTGTACTAAGTGGCTACACCTTC. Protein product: CAWSVLSGYTF. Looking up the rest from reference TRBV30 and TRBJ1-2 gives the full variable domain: SQTIHQWPATLVQPVGSPLSLECTVEGTSNPNLYWYRQAAGRGLQLLFYSVGIGQISSEVPQNLSASRPQDRQFILSSKKLLLSDSGFYLCAWSVLSGYTFGSGTRLTVV.

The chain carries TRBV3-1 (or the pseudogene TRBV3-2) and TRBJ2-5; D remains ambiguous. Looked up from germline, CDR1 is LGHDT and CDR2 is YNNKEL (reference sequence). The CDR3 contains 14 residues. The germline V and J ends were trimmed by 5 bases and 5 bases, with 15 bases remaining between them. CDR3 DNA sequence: TGTGCCAGCAGCGAGCAGTGGAGTCGTGAGACCCAGTACTTC. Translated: CASSEQWSRETQYF.